The 13 T cell receptor beta chains presented below share a single source sample, sequenced in a study of regulatory and conventional T cells in RAG deficiency. Conventional CD4+ T cells were sorted from blood as CD25-low CD127-high cells. Sequenced by immunoSEQ multiplex PCR; TCRdb stores in-frame clones only, minus some. The sample includes over 45,000 clones, about 90% of them seen just once. The same data also contributed to another study, on regulatory T cells. According to that study: Amplification used 52 TRBV primers and 13 TRBJ primers.

The material sequenced was CD4+ effector T cells sorted from blood. The source is a human donor in good health.

V usage is TRBV21-1 and J usage is TRBJ1-1. TRBV21-1 corresponds to a pseudogene. CDR3 length: 15 residues. The CDR3 sequence is CASSKLVGGKAEAFF. The CDR3 DNA reads TGTGCCAGCAGCAAATTGGTTGGGGGGAAGGCTGAAGCTTTCTTT.

This clone has a handful of counts. The V and J genes are TRBV19 and TRBJ2-1; D gene ambiguous. The CDR3 spans 12 residues. CDR1 is LNHDA, CDR2 SQIVND, per germline (reference sequence). The V end was cut by 7 bases, the J end by 3 bases, with 7 bases between. CDR3 sequence (DNA): TGTGCCAGTAATACTAACTACAATGAGCAGTTCTTC. Protein: CASNTNYNEQFF. Drawing the rest from reference TRBV19 and TRBJ2-1, the complete variable domain is DGGITQSPKYLFRKEGQNVTLSCEQNLNHDAMYWYRQDPGQGLRLIYYSQIVNDFQKGDIAEGYSVSREKKESFPLTVTSAQKNPTAFYLCASNTNYNEQFFGPGTRLTVL.

This clone has just a few counts. In DNA form, the CDR3 reads TGTGCCAGTACCAAACCGGGACTAGCGGGAGGGCCGAACACCGGGGAGCTGTTTTTT. Amino acids: CASTKPGLAGGPNTGELFF. This sequence joins TRBV21-1 and TRBJ2-2; the DNA was not compared with TRBD2, the D call given in the table. TRBV21-1 corresponds to a pseudogene. There are 19 residues in the CDR3.

This sequence joins TRBV15 and TRBJ2-1; 9 bases line up with TRBD2. There are 20 residues in the CDR3. Unmatched junction bases numbered 19, after V lost 1 base and J lost 6 bases. The germline V gene has CDR1 LNHNV and CDR2 YYDKDF (reference sequence). CDR3 residues: CATSRGGLAGYITELNEQFF. The CDR3 DNA sequence: TGTGCCACCAGCAGAGGGGGGCTAGCGGGATATATAACCGAGCTCAATGAGCAGTTCTTC.

The rearrangement links TRBV5-1 to TRBJ2-1, with 11 bases lining up with TRBD2. In germline, CDR1 is SGHRS, CDR2 YFSETQ. The CDR3 totals 15 residues. V lost 2 bases, J lost 9 bases, and 7 bases stayed unmatched. CDR3 coding DNA: TGCGCCAGCAGCTTAGGGACTAGCGGTTCTTCTGAGCAGTTCTTC. The encoded protein is CASSLGTSGSSEQFF.

The chain has TRBV6-1 and TRBJ1-1; D may be TRBD1 (5 bases). This CDR3 spans 13 amino acids. Germline V gene data show CDR1 as MNHNS and CDR2 as SASEGT. The V and J ends lost 4 bases and 3 bases respectively, with 9 bases between them. The CDR3 is CASSAQGDTEAFF. CDR3 DNA sequence: TGTGCCAGCAGTGCCCAAGGGGACACTGAAGCTTTCTTT.

V gene TRBV21-1 combines with J gene TRBJ1-2; TRBD1 reflects the table's D call only, with no check against the DNA. TRBV21-1 is listed as a pseudogene. CDR3 length: 21 amino acids. CDR3 protein: CASRVRNDRFDSRGSDIGYTF. CDR3 nucleotide sequence: TGTGCCAGCAGGGTAAGGAACGATAGATTCGATAGCAGGGGTTCCGATATCGGCTACACCTTC.

V is TRBV15 and J is TRBJ2-1; 9 positions agree with TRBD2. Germline V gene lookup returns CDR1 LNHNV and CDR2 YYDKDF (reference sequence). The ends lost 5 bases at V and 3 bases at J; junction bases unmatched: 11. The CDR3 extends over 17 amino acids. CDR3 amino acids: CATSPPIGSGSYNEQFF. In DNA, the CDR3 is TGTGCCACCAGCCCTCCCATAGGTAGCGGGAGCTACAATGAGCAGTTCTTC. Combining the CDR3 with reference TRBV15 and TRBJ2-1 gives the whole variable domain DAMVIQNPRYQVTQFGKPVTLSCSQTLNHNVMYWYQQKSSQAPKLLFHYYDKDFNNEADTPDNFQSRRPNTSFCFLDIRSPGLGDTAMYLCATSPPIGSGSYNEQFFGPGTRLTVL.

This chain connects TRBV18 to TRBJ1-3, with TRBD1 as a possible D gene (6 bases). Germline V gene data show CDR1 as KGHSH and CDR2 as LQKENI. This CDR3 contains 16 residues. V lost 10 bases and J 2 bases, leaving 21 bases between the germline ends. The chain's CDR3 is CATGRTGKGPGNTIYF. DNA of the CDR3: TGTGCCACCGGGCGAACAGGGAAGGGGCCTGGAAACACCATATATTTT.

The chain uses TRBV18 and TRBJ1-4; D may be TRBD1 (5 bases). The CDR3 is 15 amino acids. Trimming shortened V by 2 bases and J by 8 bases, and 15 bases separated the two germline ends. Germline V gene lookup returns CDR1 KGHSH and CDR2 LQKENI. The CDR3 DNA sequence: TGTGCCAGCTCACCATTGGGGGAACGGGGAGAAAAACTGTTTTTT. Amino acids: CASSPLGERGEKLFF.

V gene TRBV9 combines with J gene TRBJ1-4; tentative D call: TRBD1 (6 bases). This CDR3 has 15 amino acids. Germline V gene lookup returns CDR1 SGDLS and CDR2 YYNGEE. Trimming took off 5 bases at V and 8 bases at J, with 19 bases between the two ends. This CDR3 reads CASSTSGVLMEKLFF. The CDR3 DNA follows: TGTGCCAGCAGTACATCAGGGGTTCTAATGGAAAAACTGTTTTTT.

The chain couples TRBV7-8 to TRBJ1-2; D may be TRBD1 (5 bases). The CDR3 loop spans 10 amino acids. Germline CDR1 reads SGHVS; CDR2 reads FQNEAQ. V was shortened by 8 bases and J by 8 bases, with 9 bases between the two germline ends. This chain's CDR3 is CASGTRGYTF. CDR3 DNA: TGTGCCAGCGGGACGCGGGGCTACACCTTC. The full variable domain, in which reference TRBV7-8 and TRBJ1-2 provide the parts outside the CDR3, is GAGVSQSPRYKVAKRGQDVALRCDPISGHVSLFWYQQALGQGPEFLTYFQNEAQLDKSGLPSDRFFAERPEGSVSTLKIQRTQQEDSAVYLCASGTRGYTFGSGTRLTVV.

J is TRBJ2-2 and V is TRBV29-1, with 8 bases that match TRBD1. The germline V gene has CDR1 SQVTM and CDR2 ANQGSEA. V shed 7 bases and J 0 bases; nucleotides not matched to a gene: 4. The CDR3 has 14 residues. As DNA, the CDR3 is TGCAGCGGCGGGACAGGTGCGAACACCGGGGAGCTGTTTTTT. Translation: CSGGTGANTGELFF.